Here is one T cell receptor beta chain with its context. The antigen is not known. CDR3 length: 14 amino acids. The germline V gene has CDR1 MNHEY and CDR2 SVGEGT. These data belong to a study of T cells expressing NK-cell markers. Across the study: One of eight sequenced donors was HCMV-seronegative; the other seven were seropositive.

TCRdb re-called the 5' RACE reads, yielding one record per CDR3 amino acid sequence without DNA. The clone table shows over 250,000 distinct CDR3 sequences, with the ten largest holding roughly 4.2%. Study-wide points: These clonotypes additionally ranked first within the CD3+CD56-NKG2C+ fraction of a handful of donors.

The source material was blood T cells: a sorted CD56 or NKG2C T cell subset, CD4+ or CD8+ T cells, or bulk PBMC T cells (not recorded which). V gene TRBV6-2 or TRBV6-3 combines with J gene TRBJ2-5. The receptor was derived from a woman between 18 and 75 years old in good health. Here the CDR3 reads CASVLGGTQETQYF.